A single T cell receptor beta chain is shown here with its context. Selection required adequate fresh-frozen tumor tissue plus more than two years' survival data. Here immunoSEQ multiplex PCR was the method, and the copy in TCRdb shows in-frame clones only, minus some. Of approximately 90,000 clones in the sample, roughly 84% were seen once. The V gene's germline CDR1 is ENHRY and CDR2 SYGVKD. Trimming removed 6 bases from V and 2 bases from J, with 17 bases in between. The CDR3 totals 15 residues. The data originate from a study of glioma-infiltrating T cells after dendritic cell vaccination. Whole-study context: Samples are from glioblastoma patients in Phase I and II dendritic cell vaccine trials.

This sequence was found in a human donor with glioblastoma. Sequences were derived from blood, sampled before dendritic cell vaccination. The chain joins TRBV10-3 to TRBJ2-7; TRBD2 might be the D (6 bases). The CDR3 sequence is CAISPPSGGTYEQYF. CDR3 nucleotides: TGTGCCATCAGCCCCCCCAGCGGAGGGACCTACGAGCAGTACTTC.